This entry is about one T cell receptor (beta chain). The antigen is unknown. These data are taken from a study of T cell repertoires in cytomegalovirus infection. The overall study: Through public TCR beta signatures, both CMV infection and matching HLA type were indicated.

MiXCR was run by TCRdb on the reads, yielding one entry per CDR3 protein. The sample contains 680,000 or so distinct CDR3 sequences, 30% to 40% of which appear only once. CDR3 length equals 15 residues. With V trimmed by 5 bases and J by 5 bases, 6 bases remained unmatched. Germline V gives CDR1 LNHNV, CDR2 YYDKDF (reference sequence). This clonotype originated in a human donor in good health (CMV status not recorded). Some clones in this sample may be carry-over from other donors' samples. The V gene is TRBV15, the J gene TRBJ2-1; 10 positions agree with TRBD2. The specimen was cultured PBMCs, collected from culture after CMV antigen stimulation. This CDR3 is CATSRGLADDNEQFF. The CDR3 nucleotides read TGTGCCACCAGCCGAGGACTAGCGGACGACAATGAGCAGTTCTTC.